The 31 T cell receptor beta chains listed next were all sequenced from one sample in a study of T cell responses to AZD1222 COVID-19 vaccine. Method: immunoSEQ multiplex PCR; TCRdb's copy keeps in-frame clones and lacks some. The sample consists of roughly 190,000 clones, roughly nine tenths of them appearing once. The specimen was peripheral blood, collected 28 days after the second dose of the MenACWY control vaccine. The source is an adult who received the MenACWY meningococcal vaccine as a control.

This clone showed up just a few times. The gene calls are TRBV2 and TRBJ2-1; 10 bases fit TRBD2. The CDR3 extends over 14 amino acids. V lost 5 bases and J lost 3; bases outside the gene matches: 1. Per the germline V gene, CDR1 is SNHLY and CDR2 is FYNNEI. CDR3 nucleotide sequence: TGTGCCAGCAGTCCTAGCGGGAGCTACAATGAGCAGTTCTTC. It codes for CASSPSGSYNEQFF. The full variable domain, in which reference TRBV2 and TRBJ2-1 provide the parts outside the CDR3, is EPEVTQTPSHQVTQMGQEVILRCVPISNHLYFYWYRQILGQKVEFLVSFYNNEISEKSEIFDDQFSVERPDGSNFTLKIRSTKLEDSAMYFCASSPSGSYNEQFFGPGTRLTVL.

The table lists this clone with a count of one. This CDR3 reads CATSDFGTSGFHNEQFF. In DNA form, the CDR3 reads TGTGCCACCAGTGATTTTGGGACTAGCGGGTTCCACAATGAGCAGTTCTTC. This chain joins TRBV24-1 and TRBJ2-1, with 12 bases fitting TRBD2. The V gene's germline CDR1 is KGHDR and CDR2 SFDVKD. V dropped 1 base and J dropped 5; count of bases not matched to a gene: 5. The CDR3 length is 17 residues.

The chain links TRBV4-2 to TRBJ2-7, with D possibly matching TRBD2 (5 bases). This CDR3 spans 15 amino acids. V lost 1 base and J lost 5, with 15 bases in between. Germline CDR1 LGHNA, CDR2 YNFKEQ. The CDR3 coding sequence is TGTGCCAGCAGCCAAGTAAGCGGCCTAAGCGACGAGCAGTACTTC. As protein: CASSQVSGLSDEQYF.

V gene TRBV3-1 (or the pseudogene TRBV3-2) combines with J gene TRBJ2-7; 7 bases map to TRBD1. This CDR3 has 13 amino acids. Trimming took 5 bases from V and 3 from J; bases not matched to a gene: 4. Looked up from germline, CDR1 is LGHDT and CDR2 is YNNKEL (reference sequence). CDR3 protein: CASSTGQDYEQYF. The CDR3 bases are TGTGCCAGCAGCACTGGACAGGACTACGAGCAGTACTTC.

This sequence joins TRBV7-6 and TRBJ2-7, with 7 bases that match TRBD1. This CDR3 region has 14 residues. V lost 8 bases to trimming and J lost 0 bases; unmatched junction nucleotides: 7. CDR1 is SGHVS and CDR2 is FNYEAQ in the germline V gene. The CDR3 region is CASGSGTASYEQYF. The CDR3 DNA follows: TGTGCCAGCGGATCCGGGACAGCCTCCTACGAGCAGTACTTC.

V and J are TRBV5-1 and TRBJ1-4, with D perhaps TRBD1 (6 bases). V was pared by 4 bases and J by 7 bases, with 20 bases between. Germline V CDR1 and CDR2: SGHRS, YFSETQ. The CDR3 sequence is 16 residues long. The CDR3: CASSHGGGRVAEKLFF. DNA of the CDR3: TGCGCCAGCAGCCACGGAGGGGGGCGAGTGGCTGAAAAACTGTTTTTT. The complete variable domain, with remaining parts taken from reference TRBV5-1 and TRBJ1-4, reads KAGVTQTPRYLIKTRGQQVTLSCSPISGHRSVSWYQQTPGQGLQFLFEYFSETQRNKGNFPGRFSGRQFSNSRSEMNVSTLELGDSALYLCASSHGGGRVAEKLFFGSGTQLSVL.

The chain links TRBV7-9 to TRBJ1-2, with 9 bases identical to TRBD1. Germline V gene lookup returns CDR1 SEHNR and CDR2 FQNEAQ (reference sequence). Trimming removed 4 bases from V and 3 bases from J; junction bases left unmatched: 6. The CDR3 spans 15 residues. CDR3: CASSSSGTGYYGYTF. The CDR3 DNA sequence: TGTGCCAGCAGCTCCTCCGGGACAGGGTACTATGGCTACACCTTC.

The CDR3 DNA follows: TGTGCCACCAGCAGAGATTTTGCTAGCGGATACAATGAGCAGTTCTTC. Its protein product is CATSRDFASGYNEQFF. This rearrangement joins TRBV15 to TRBJ2-1, with 7 bases aligning to TRBD2. Germline V lookup: CDR1 LNHNV, CDR2 YYDKDF (reference sequence). V gave up 0 bases and J gave up 4 bases; unmatched junction bases: 6. The CDR3 runs to 16 residues.

This sequence joins TRBV2 and TRBJ1-2, with a tentative D call TRBD1 (6 bases). CDR1 is SNHLY, CDR2 FYNNEI, per germline. This CDR3 is 13 amino acids long. The ends were cut back, 6 bases at V and 6 bases at J, with 14 bases in the middle. As DNA, the CDR3 is TGTGCCAGCAGGGACAGCCCAAATGATGGCTACACCTTC. Translated: CASRDSPNDGYTF.

This chain connects TRBV7-2 to TRBJ1-5; unclear D gene. Germline CDR1 and CDR2: SGHTA and FQGNSA. Trimming removed 5 bases from V and 7 bases from J, with 15 bases in between. This CDR3 is 14 amino acids long. CDR3 amino acids: CASSQPGVGQPQHF. In DNA, the CDR3 is TGTGCCAGCAGCCAGCCCGGGGTGGGGCAGCCCCAGCATTTT.

This chain joins TRBV24-1 and TRBJ2-1; 9 bases line up with TRBD2. The CDR3 is 17 residues long. Germline assignment: CDR1 KGHDR and CDR2 SFDVKD. Trimming took 5 bases from V and 0 from J; bases not matched to a gene: 7. The DNA for the CDR3 is TGTGCCACCAGTGTCCTAGCGGGGCCGAGCTCCTACAATGAGCAGTTCTTC. It specifies CATSVLAGPSSYNEQFF.

This clone occurred once. J is TRBJ1-3 and V is TRBV9; tentatively, D is TRBD1 (5 bases). The CDR3 contains 16 residues. Germline CDR1 and CDR2: SGDLS and YYNGEE. V was trimmed by 3 bases and J by 0 bases, leaving 13 bases between them. The CDR3 sequence is CASSASPGGSGNTIYF. As DNA, the CDR3 is TGTGCCAGCAGCGCCTCCCCGGGGGGCTCTGGAAACACCATATATTTT.

The table lists this clone with a count of one. V gene TRBV5-1 combines with J gene TRBJ2-3; D is unresolved. CDR3 length: 12 amino acids. CDR1 SGHRS and CDR2 YFSETQ come from the germline V gene. Deletions cut 4 bases from V and 5 bases from J, with 8 bases between. DNA of the CDR3: TGCGCCAGCAGCCCCTCCCAAGATACGCAGTATTTT. Encoded protein: CASSPSQDTQYF.

V and J are TRBV7-9 and TRBJ2-1; TRBD1 aligns across 8 bases. V was clipped by 1 base and J by 4 bases; unmatched bases: 6. In germline, CDR1 is SEHNR, CDR2 FQNEAQ (reference sequence). This CDR3 is built from 16 residues. The CDR3 bases are TGTGCCAGCAGCTTAGTAGGGCAGGGGGCTTACAATGAGCAGTTCTTC. As protein: CASSLVGQGAYNEQFF.

The rearrangement uses TRBV11-2 and TRBJ2-2; D uncertain. Germline V gene lookup returns CDR1 SGHAT and CDR2 FQNNGV. The CDR3 length is 15 residues. Trimming took off 4 bases at V and 2 bases at J, with 11 bases between the two ends. The CDR3 bases are TGTGCCAGCAGCTCAGGTCAGCTCAACACCGGGGAGCTGTTTTTT. Translation gives CASSSGQLNTGELFF.

V gene TRBV13 combines with J gene TRBJ2-3; no reliable D call. The CDR3 extends over 13 amino acids. The germline CDR1 and CDR2 sequences are PRHDT and FYEKMQ (reference sequence). V lost 5 bases and J lost 6, with 12 bases in between. The CDR3 is CASSVTRRDTQYF. CDR3 bases: TGTGCCAGCAGCGTCACCCGAAGGGATACGCAGTATTTT.

The V and J genes are TRBV7-9 and TRBJ1-2; tentatively, D is TRBD1 (6 bases). The CDR3 sequence is 16 residues long. The germline CDR1 and CDR2 sequences are SEHNR and FQNEAQ (reference sequence). Trimming removed 1 base from V and 5 bases from J, with 17 bases in between. The DNA for the CDR3 is TGTGCCAGCAGCTTAGGAAGGGGGGGCCCCGCTTATGGCTACACCTTC. It translates to CASSLGRGGPAYGYTF.

The chain carries TRBV14 and TRBJ2-5, with 12 positions matching TRBD1. With V trimmed by 3 bases and J by 5 bases, 13 bases remained unmatched. The CDR3 spans 18 residues. The germline CDR1 and CDR2 sequences are SGHDN and FVKESK. As DNA, the CDR3 is TGTGCCAGCAGCCAGAACTACGCCGGGACAGGGGGCGCCGAGACCCAGTACTTC. Translated, it gives CASSQNYAGTGGAETQYF.

This rearrangement joins TRBV5-1 to TRBJ2-7, with D maybe TRBD2 (5 bases). Looked up from germline, CDR1 is SGHRS and CDR2 is YFSETQ. Trimming took 0 bases from V and 0 from J, leaving 7 bases between them. The CDR3 is 14 amino acids. CDR3 region: CASSLAGDSYEQYF. CDR3 DNA: TGCGCCAGCAGCTTGGCCGGGGACTCCTACGAGCAGTACTTC. Full variable domain (remainder filled in from reference TRBV5-1 and TRBJ2-7): KAGVTQTPRYLIKTRGQQVTLSCSPISGHRSVSWYQQTPGQGLQFLFEYFSETQRNKGNFPGRFSGRQFSNSRSEMNVSTLELGDSALYLCASSLAGDSYEQYFGPGTRLTVT.

V gene TRBV30 combines with J gene TRBJ2-3; a possible D gene is TRBD2 (6 bases). Trimming cost V 5 bases and J 7 bases, with 13 bases left between them. The CDR3 is 12 amino acids. CDR1 and CDR2 (germline): GTSNPN, SVGIG (reference sequence). The CDR3: CAWGVLANTQYF. DNA of the CDR3: TGTGCCTGGGGGGTACTAGCAAATACGCAGTATTTT. Full variable domain (missing parts from reference TRBV30 and TRBJ2-3): SQTIHQWPATLVQPVGSPLSLECTVEGTSNPNLYWYRQAAGRGLQLLFYSVGIGQISSEVPQNLSASRPQDRQFILSSKKLLLSDSGFYLCAWGVLANTQYFGPGTRLTVL.

This chain uses TRBV29-1 with TRBJ1-2; TRBD1 matches at 9 bases. V was pared by 6 bases and J by 8 bases, with 4 bases of the junction left unmatched. This CDR3 is built from 11 residues. Germline V gene lookup returns CDR1 SQVTM and CDR2 ANQGSEA. CDR3 in amino acids: CSVGTGRGYTF. CDR3 nucleotides: TGCAGCGTGGGGACAGGGCGCGGCTACACCTTC. The full variable domain, with the rest looked up from reference TRBV29-1 and TRBJ1-2, is SAVISQKPSRDICQRGTSLTIQCQVDSQVTMMFWYRQQPGQSLTLIATANQGSEATYESGFVIDKFPISRPNLTFSTLTVSNMSPEDSSIYLCSVGTGRGYTFGSGTRLTVV.

The CDR3 here is CASSLGSRAYEQYF. In DNA, the CDR3 is TGCGCCAGCAGCTTGGGTAGCCGGGCCTACGAGCAGTACTTC. The V gene is TRBV5-1, the J gene TRBJ2-7; no definite D call. V was trimmed by 0 bases and J by 2 bases, leaving 9 bases between them. Germline CDR1 SGHRS, CDR2 YFSETQ. The CDR3 covers 14 residues.

At least ten counts were recorded for this clone. V and J are TRBV6-2 or TRBV6-3 and TRBJ1-1; no definite D call. The CDR3 spans 12 residues. Germline V lookup: CDR1 MNHEY, CDR2 SVGEGT. Trimming removed 3 bases at V and 7 bases at J, with 9 bases between. In DNA form, the CDR3 reads TGTGCCAGCAGTTATTTGGGCAGTGAAGCTTTCTTT. Translation gives CASSYLGSEAFF.

The V gene is TRBV21-1, the J gene TRBJ1-1; TRBD1 is taken as the D call from the table, unchecked against the DNA. TRBV21-1 is listed as a pseudogene. The CDR3 covers 13 residues. The CDR3 protein is CASSSRDAGEAFF. The CDR3 DNA sequence: TGTGCCAGCAGCTCCAGGGATGCAGGTGAAGCTTTCTTT.

The gene calls are TRBV11-1 and TRBJ2-1; D is perhaps TRBD1 (5 bases). The V and J ends lost 6 bases and 9 bases respectively, with 18 bases between them. CDR3 length: 14 amino acids. The germline CDR1 and CDR2 sequences are SGHAT and FQDESV (reference sequence). The CDR3 DNA reads as TGTGCCAGCAGGGTGCCAGGGTTGAATAGTGAGCAGTTCTTC. It yields the protein CASRVPGLNSEQFF.

The gene calls are TRBV11-2 and TRBJ2-1; TRBD2 is a possible D gene (6 bases). Per the germline V gene, CDR1 is SGHAT and CDR2 is FQNNGV. V shed 5 bases and J shed 3 bases, with 14 bases lying between them. The CDR3 sequence is 15 residues long. The CDR3 bases are TGTGCCAGCAGCCATAATACCGGGAGCTACAATGAGCAGTTCTTC. Translated: CASSHNTGSYNEQFF.

The chain has TRBV19 and TRBJ1-3; the D gene is possibly TRBD1 (6 bases). Germline V CDR1 and CDR2: LNHDA, SQIVND (reference sequence). The CDR3 is 15 residues long. Trimming pared 1 base from V and 4 bases from J, leaving 11 bases between. In nucleotides, the CDR3 is TGTGCCAGTAGTATAGCACAGGGAGGAGGAAACACCATATATTTT. This translates into CASSIAQGGGNTIYF.

The V call is TRBV6-5, the J call TRBJ2-1; 10 bases map to TRBD2. Per germline, CDR1 MNHEY and CDR2 SVGAGI. CDR3 length equals 16 residues. J gave up 6 bases and V 4 bases, and 9 bases lay outside the gene matches. CDR3 nucleotides: TGTGCCAGCAGTTCCTTAGCGGGAGGACTACCCAATGAGCAGTTCTTC. Translation gives CASSSLAGGLPNEQFF.

The gene calls are TRBV30 and TRBJ1-4; D gene unclear. Germline lookup yields CDR1 GTSNPN and CDR2 SVGIG (reference sequence). Trimming took off 5 bases at V and 2 bases at J, with 9 bases between the two ends. This CDR3 contains 13 residues. CDR3 sequence: CAWAQDTNEKLFF. CDR3 DNA: TGTGCCTGGGCCCAAGATACTAATGAAAAACTGTTTTTT.

This chain connects TRBV3-1 (or the pseudogene TRBV3-2) to TRBJ1-5; D gene uncertain. This CDR3 is 16 amino acids long. Germline V CDR1 and CDR2: LGHDT, YNNKEL (reference sequence). Trimming took 1 base from V and 7 from J, leaving 17 bases between them. CDR3 sequence: CASSQGWPSGGQPQHF. CDR3 in DNA: TGTGCCAGCAGCCAAGGCTGGCCTTCGGGAGGGCAGCCCCAGCATTTT.

The CDR3 spells CASGLAGSYEQYF. The CDR3 DNA follows: TGTGCCAGCGGGCTAGCGGGGTCCTACGAGCAGTACTTC. This sequence joins TRBV11-1 and TRBJ2-7; the match to TRBD2 covers 9 bases. CDR3 length: 13 amino acids. Losses at the gene ends were 8 bases for V and 1 base for J; bases not matched to a gene: 3. Germline CDR1 reads SGHAT; CDR2 reads FQDESV (reference sequence).